What follows are 5 T cell receptor beta chains derived from one specimen sequenced in a study of T cell responses to AZD1222 COVID-19 vaccine. Produced via immunoSEQ multiplex PCR; TCRdb's table is partial and in-frame only. The sample contains some 180,000 clones, just over 85% of which appear only once. This specimen consisted of peripheral blood, obtained on day 0 of AZD1222 vaccination. All receptors come from an adult in good health.

This clone occurred a few times. This chain uses TRBV19 with TRBJ1-5; 7 bases fit TRBD1. This CDR3 spans 15 amino acids. J gave up 3 bases and V 3 bases, and 5 bases lay outside the gene matches. CDR1 is LNHDA and CDR2 is SQIVND in the germline V gene (reference sequence). In DNA form, the CDR3 reads TGTGCCAGTAGTATTCGACAGGGTCACAATCAGCCCCAGCATTTT. Translation: CASSIRQGHNQPQHF.

The chain is built from TRBV7-2 and TRBJ2-3; 10 positions match TRBD2. The CDR3 is made up of 17 amino acids. Germline V lookup: CDR1 SGHTA, CDR2 FQGNSA. V gave up 5 bases and J gave up 4 bases; unmatched junction bases: 12. The CDR3: CASSLTFPSGGSDTQYF. In DNA, the CDR3 is TGTGCCAGCAGCCTCACGTTCCCTAGCGGGGGTTCAGATACGCAGTATTTT. Full variable domain (missing parts from reference TRBV7-2 and TRBJ2-3): GAGVSQSPSNKVTEKGKDVELRCDPISGHTALYWYRQSLGQGLEFLIYFQGNSAPDKSGLPSDRFSAERTGGSVSTLTIQRTQQEDSAVYLCASSLTFPSGGSDTQYFGPGTRLTVL.

The chain employs TRBV7-9 and TRBJ1-1; D is possibly TRBD1 (5 bases). CDR1 and CDR2 from the germline V gene are SEHNR and FQNEAQ (reference sequence). This CDR3 is built from 14 residues. The V end was cut by 4 bases, the J end by 1 base, with 10 bases between. The CDR3 spells CASSSRQPNTEAFF. The CDR3 DNA is TGTGCCAGCAGCTCCCGACAGCCGAACACTGAAGCTTTCTTT.

A few counts support this clone. The genes are TRBV29-1 and TRBJ1-1; D gene ambiguous. Germline CDR1 is SQVTM and CDR2 is ANQGSEA. This CDR3 has 12 residues. Trimming took 8 bases from V and 4 from J, leaving 14 bases between them. The CDR3 loop reads CSSLMGTTEAFF. The CDR3 coding sequence is TGCAGCTCCCTGATGGGTACCACTGAAGCTTTCTTT. Full variable domain (rest looked up from reference TRBV29-1 and TRBJ1-1): SAVISQKPSRDICQRGTSLTIQCQVDSQVTMMFWYRQQPGQSLTLIATANQGSEATYESGFVIDKFPISRPNLTFSTLTVSNMSPEDSSIYLCSSLMGTTEAFFGQGTRLTVV.

The chain employs TRBV29-1 and TRBJ2-3, with 7 positions matching TRBD1. Germline V gene data show CDR1 as SQVTM and CDR2 as ANQGSEA. The junction had 2 bases not matched to a gene; V was cut back by 7 bases and J by 4 bases. The CDR3 is 11 residues long. The CDR3 reads CSGGGSDTQYF. CDR3 DNA: TGCAGCGGAGGGGGCTCAGATACGCAGTATTTT.